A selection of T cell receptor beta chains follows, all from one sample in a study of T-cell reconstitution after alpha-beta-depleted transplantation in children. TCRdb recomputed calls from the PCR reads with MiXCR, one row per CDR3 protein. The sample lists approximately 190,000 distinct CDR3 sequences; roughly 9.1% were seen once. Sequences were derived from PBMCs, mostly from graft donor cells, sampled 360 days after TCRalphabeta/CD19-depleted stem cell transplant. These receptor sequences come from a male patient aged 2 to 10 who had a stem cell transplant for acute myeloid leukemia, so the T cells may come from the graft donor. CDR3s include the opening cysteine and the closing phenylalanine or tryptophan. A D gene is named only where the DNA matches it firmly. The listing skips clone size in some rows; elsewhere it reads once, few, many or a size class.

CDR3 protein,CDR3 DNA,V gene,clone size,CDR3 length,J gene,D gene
CASSPYAQGLLYGYTF,TGTGCCAGCAGCCCTTATGCCCAGGGGCTCCTCTATGGCTACACCTTC,TRBV28,many,16,TRBJ1-2,-
CASSLGTSGPPSTDTQYF,TGCGCCAGCAGCTTGGGCACTAGCGGTCCGCCTAGCACAGATACGCAGTATTTT,TRBV5-1,few,18,TRBJ2-3,TRBD2
CAIRRTRDVETQYF,TGTGCCATCAGACGGACTAGAGACGTGGAGACCCAGTACTTC,TRBV10-3,few,14,TRBJ2-5,TRBD2
CSASPGQRGRSYGYTF,TGCAGTGCTAGCCCAGGACAGCGCGGGCGCAGCTATGGCTACACCTTC,TRBV20-1,many,16,TRBJ1-2,-
CASSLGQGKTYEQYF,TGTGCCAGCAGTTTAGGACAGGGTAAGACCTACGAGCAGTACTTC,TRBV28,-,15,TRBJ2-7,TRBD1
CASSQVYFPGQINEKLFF,TGCGCCAGCAGCCAAGTCTACTTTCCGGGACAGATTAATGAAAAACTGTTTTTT,TRBV4-3,-,18,TRBJ1-4,TRBD1
CAWSVDFLDTQYF,TGTGCCTGGAGTGTAGACTTCCTAGATACGCAGTATTTT,TRBV30,-,13,TRBJ2-3,-
CASSPLRWGRLSYEQYF,TGTGCCAGCAGCCCCCTTAGGTGGGGGAGGCTTTCGTACGAGCAGTACTTC,TRBV12-3/TRBV12-4,-,17,TRBJ2-7,-
CASSPVAETQYF,TGTGCCAGCTCACCCGTCGCCGAGACCCAGTACTTC,TRBV18,few,12,TRBJ2-5,-
CSAKPGQGHGYTF,TGCAGTGCTAAACCGGGACAGGGTCACGGCTACACCTTC,TRBV20-1,-,13,TRBJ1-2,TRBD1
CASSSQGGYSPLHF,TGTGCCAGCAGCTCCCAGGGTGGATATTCACCCCTCCACTTT,TRBV7-8,-,14,TRBJ1-6,-
CASRLAGSPRNEQFF,TGTGCCAGCAGACTAGCGGGATCCCCTCGCAATGAGCAGTTCTTC,TRBV6-1,few,15,TRBJ2-1,TRBD2
CSAPTGLLTDTQYF,TGCAGTGCTCCGACGGGACTTCTCACAGATACGCAGTATTTT,TRBV20-1,-,14,TRBJ2-3,-
CASSLQGFGADTQYF,TGTGCCAGCAGTTTACAAGGGTTTGGGGCAGATACGCAGTATTTT,TRBV12-3/TRBV12-4,many,15,TRBJ2-3,-
CASSLAGAWGTGELFF,TGTGCCAGCAGCTTAGCCGGGGCGTGGGGGACCGGGGAGCTGTTTTTT,TRBV7-8,many,16,TRBJ2-2,-
CASSHPNQPQHF,TGTGCCAGCAGTCATCCTAATCAGCCCCAGCATTTT,TRBV12-3/TRBV12-4,many,12,TRBJ1-5,-
CASSLVLGLNTEAFF,TGTGCCAGCAGCTTAGTTCTGGGCTTGAACACTGAAGCTTTCTTT,TRBV7-2,many,15,TRBJ1-1,-
CASTYSGSGTDTQYF,TGTGCCAGCACCTATAGCGGGAGCGGGACAGATACGCAGTATTTT,TRBV12-3/TRBV12-4,few,15,TRBJ2-3,TRBD2
CASSRDGGNTGELFF,TGTGCCAGCAGCCGGGACGGGGGTAACACCGGGGAGCTGTTTTTT,TRBV5-4,few,15,TRBJ2-2,-
CSVAGAGGPSYEQYF,TGCAGCGTTGCGGGAGCGGGAGGGCCCTCCTACGAGCAGTACTTC,TRBV29-1,-,15,TRBJ2-7,TRBD2
CASSPGGETQYF,TGTGCCAGCAGCCCCGGCGGGGAGACCCAGTACTTC,TRBV18,many,12,TRBJ2-5,-
CASSPTSSPLHF,TGTGCCAGCAGTCCTACGAGTTCACCCCTCCACTTT,TRBV12-3/TRBV12-4,-,12,TRBJ1-6,-
CASTLTSGSDTQYF,TGTGCCAGCACCCTGACTAGCGGGAGCGATACGCAGTATTTT,TRBV12-3/TRBV12-4,few,14,TRBJ2-3,TRBD2
CASRKGGETQYF,TGTGCCAGCAGAAAGGGGGGGGAGACCCAGTACTTC,TRBV12-3/TRBV12-4,few,12,TRBJ2-5,-
CASGLLLNEQFF,TGTGCCAGCGGACTACTTTTGAATGAGCAGTTCTTC,TRBV6-5,-,12,TRBJ2-1,-
CASSVGGGAYEQYF,TGTGCCAGCAGCGTAGGAGGGGGGGCTTACGAGCAGTACTTC,TRBV9,few,14,TRBJ2-7,-
CASSQTDLAGEQETQYF,TGTGCCAGCAGCCAGACCGATCTAGCGGGTGAACAAGAGACCCAGTACTTC,TRBV4-2,-,17,TRBJ2-5,TRBD2
CASSRQGRNEQFF,TGTGCCAGCAGTAGACAGGGGAGGAATGAGCAGTTCTTC,TRBV12-3/TRBV12-4,many,13,TRBJ2-1,TRBD1
CASSAGQSRETQYF,TGCGCCAGCAGCGCGGGACAGTCTAGAGAGACCCAGTACTTC,TRBV5-1,few,14,TRBJ2-5,-
CASTVIQKGPTGTSETYNEQFF,TGTGCCAGCACGGTCATCCAAAAGGGCCCCACCGGGACTAGCGAGACCTACAATGAGCAGTTCTTC,TRBV6-2/TRBV6-3,-,22,TRBJ2-1,TRBD2